Detailed here is one T cell receptor (beta chain). The CDR3 runs to 15 residues. Trimming shortened V by 5 bases and J by 5 bases, and 18 bases separated the two germline ends. CDR1 SNHLY and CDR2 FYNNEI come from the germline V gene. Random-hexamer reverse transcription was applied to 0.5 to 1 ug RNA. MiXCR was run by TCRdb on the immunoSEQ multiplex PCR reads, yielding one entry per CDR3 protein. This table has about 160,000 distinct CDR3 sequences, 90% to 96% appearing once. These data are taken from a study of CD8 T cells in Susac syndrome. The source material was CD4+ T cells from PBMCs. The TCR comes from a human donor with Susac syndrome. This chain connects TRBV2 to TRBJ2-5, with TRBD1 as a possible D gene (6 bases). CDR3 bases: TGTGCCAGCAGTCCACTGGCTCAGGGGCGCGAGACCCAGTACTTC. Its protein product is CASSPLAQGRETQYF. The variable domain in full, completed from reference TRBV2 and TRBJ2-5, reads EPEVTQTPSHQVTQMGQEVILRCVPISNHLYFYWYRQILGQKVEFLVSFYNNEISEKSEIFDDQFSVERPDGSNFTLKIRSTKLEDSAMYFCASSPLAQGRETQYFGPGTRLLVL.